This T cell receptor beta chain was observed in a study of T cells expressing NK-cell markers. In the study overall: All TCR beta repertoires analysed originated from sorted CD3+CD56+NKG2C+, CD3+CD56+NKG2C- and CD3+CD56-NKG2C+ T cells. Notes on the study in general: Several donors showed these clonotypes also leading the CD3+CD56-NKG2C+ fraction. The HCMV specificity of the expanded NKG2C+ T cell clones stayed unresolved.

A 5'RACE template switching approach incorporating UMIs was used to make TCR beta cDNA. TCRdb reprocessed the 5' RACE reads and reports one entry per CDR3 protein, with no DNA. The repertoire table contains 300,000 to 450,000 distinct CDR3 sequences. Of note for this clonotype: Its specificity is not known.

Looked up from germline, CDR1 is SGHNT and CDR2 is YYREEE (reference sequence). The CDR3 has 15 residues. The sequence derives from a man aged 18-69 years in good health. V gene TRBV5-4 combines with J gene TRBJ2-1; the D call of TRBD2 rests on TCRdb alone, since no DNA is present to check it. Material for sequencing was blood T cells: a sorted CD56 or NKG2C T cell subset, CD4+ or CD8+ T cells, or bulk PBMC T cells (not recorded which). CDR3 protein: CASSRGTSGGIEQFF.